This T cell receptor beta chain comes out of a study of blood T cells in healthy people across ages. Regarding the study as a whole: Expanded clonotype shifts may have been confounded, as the donors had an unknown CMV status. Both higher diversity and more naive CD4+ cells marked long-lived donors when set against aged donors. Total diversity from one million sequenced T cells was likely underestimated.

Then a second PCR, running roughly 7 to 11 cycles, was carried out with a sample-barcoded 5' primer and a J-beta primer mix. Per-sample output comprised a minimum of 2.5 million paired-end reads containing CDR3. MiXCR was run by TCRdb on the 5' RACE reads, yielding one entry per CDR3 protein. Seen here are about 640,000 distinct CDR3 sequences, under 65% observed once, and the top ten hold over 30%. V lost 0 bases, J lost 0 bases, and 5 bases lay in between. CDR1 and CDR2 (germline): MNHNY, SVGAGI (reference sequence). The CDR3 totals 14 residues. Details on this clonotype: No antigen is known for it.

This sequence originates from a man aged 60 to 69 in good health. Sequenced material: blood. The chain employs TRBV6-6 and TRBJ1-1; D gene uncertain. The CDR3 sequence: CASSYSNVNTEAFF. The CDR3 region has the DNA TGTGCCAGCAGTTACTCGAACGTGAACACTGAAGCTTTCTTT.